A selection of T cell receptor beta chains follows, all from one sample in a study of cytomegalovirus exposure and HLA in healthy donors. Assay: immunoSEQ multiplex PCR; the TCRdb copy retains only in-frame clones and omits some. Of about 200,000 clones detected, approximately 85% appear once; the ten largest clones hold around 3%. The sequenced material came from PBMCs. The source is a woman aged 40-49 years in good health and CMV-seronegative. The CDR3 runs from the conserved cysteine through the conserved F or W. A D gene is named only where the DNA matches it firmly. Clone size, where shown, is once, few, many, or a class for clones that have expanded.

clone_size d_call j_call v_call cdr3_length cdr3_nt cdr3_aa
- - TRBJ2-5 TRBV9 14 TGTGCCAGCAGCGTAGACCAGCCGGGTGAGACCCAGTACTTC CASSVDQPGETQYF
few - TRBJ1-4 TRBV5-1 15 TGCGCCAGCAGCTTGGCGGCAGGGGATTATGAAAAACTGTTTTTT CASSLAAGDYEKLFF
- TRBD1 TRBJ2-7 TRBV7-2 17 TGTGCCAGCAGCTTAAATCCTATCGACAGGGGATCCTACGAGCAGTACTTC CASSLNPIDRGSYEQYF
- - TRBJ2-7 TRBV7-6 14 TGTGCCAGCAGTGAGACGGGATCCCTCTACGAGCAGTACTTC CASSETGSLYEQYF
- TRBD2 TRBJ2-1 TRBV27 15 TGTGCCAGCAGTTTACTAGCGGGCTCCTACAATGAGCAGTTCTTC CASSLLAGSYNEQFF
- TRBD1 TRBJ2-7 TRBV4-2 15 TGTGCCAGCAGCGTTGGGACAGGGGCCCACTACGAGCAGTACTTC CASSVGTGAHYEQYF
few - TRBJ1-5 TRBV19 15 TGTGCCAGTAGTATAGGCACTTATAGCAATCAGCCCCAGCATTTT CASSIGTYSNQPQHF
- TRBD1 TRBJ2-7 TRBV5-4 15 TGTGCCAGCAGTCGAGACAGGGACACCACCTACGAGCAGTACTTC CASSRDRDTTYEQYF
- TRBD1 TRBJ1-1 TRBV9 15 TGTGCCAGCAGCGAACCGGGACAGAAGAACACTGAAGCTTTCTTT CASSEPGQKNTEAFF
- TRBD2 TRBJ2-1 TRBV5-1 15 TGCGCCAGCAGCTTGGCTCCTAGCGGTTACAATGAGCAGTTCTTC CASSLAPSGYNEQFF
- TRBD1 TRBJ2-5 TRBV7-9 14 TGTGCCAGCAGCCCGACAGGGAGAATAGAGACCCAGTACTTC CASSPTGRIETQYF
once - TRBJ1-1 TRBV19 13 TGTGCCACAACGCAGGGGCGAAACACTGAAGCTTTCTTT CATTQGRNTEAFF
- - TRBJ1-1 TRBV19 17 TGTGCCAGTAGCCGCGGAGTCCTGCCTACCCCCGACACTGAAGCTTTCTTT CASSRGVLPTPDTEAFF
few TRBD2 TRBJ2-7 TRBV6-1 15 TGTGCCAGCACGCCCGGGCTGACTAGCGGCTACGAGCAGTACTTC CASTPGLTSGYEQYF
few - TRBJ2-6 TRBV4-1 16 TGCGCCAGCAGCCAAGATAGGGGCTCTGGGGCCAACGTCCTGACTTTC CASSQDRGSGANVLTF
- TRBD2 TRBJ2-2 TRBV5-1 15 TGCGCCAGCAGCTCTAGCGGGGTAAACACCGGGGAGCTGTTTTTT CASSSSGVNTGELFF
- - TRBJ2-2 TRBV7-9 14 TGTGCCAGCAGCGACGGACTAAACACCGGGGAGCTGTTTTTT CASSDGLNTGELFF
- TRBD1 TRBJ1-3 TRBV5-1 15 TGCGCCAGCAGCTTCGGTGAGGGGGCGCGGAACACCATATATTTT CASSFGEGARNTIYF
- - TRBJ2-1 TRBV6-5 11 TGTGCCAGCAGCCCAGGCCGTGAGCAGTTCTTC CASSPGREQFF
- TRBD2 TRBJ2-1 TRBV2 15 TGTGCCAGTAACCTAGCGGGAGGGCCGTACAATGAGCAGTTCTTC CASNLAGGPYNEQFF
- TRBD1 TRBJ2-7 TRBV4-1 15 TGCGCCAGCAGCCGCCAGACAGGGGACGGCTACGAGCAGTACTTC CASSRQTGDGYEQYF
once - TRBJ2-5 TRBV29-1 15 TGCAGGCAACTAAATTCAAGTGCAGATAAAGAGACCCAGTACTTC CRQLNSSADKETQYF
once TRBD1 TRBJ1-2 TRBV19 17 TGTGCCAGTAGTATCGGTCAGGGGGCGAAACCAGGCTATGGCTACACCTTC CASSIGQGAKPGYGYTF
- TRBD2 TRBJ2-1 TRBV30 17 TGTGCCTGGAGAACTAGCGGGAGATCGGGGTCCTACAATGAGCAGTTCTTC CAWRTSGRSGSYNEQFF
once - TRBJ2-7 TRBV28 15 TGTGCCAGCGCTTTAGCGACTTCCATACTCTACGAGCAGTACTTC CASALATSILYEQYF
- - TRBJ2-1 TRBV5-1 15 TGCGCCAGCAGCTTGGCGGGAGCGTCCGTCAATGAGCAGTTCTTC CASSLAGASVNEQFF
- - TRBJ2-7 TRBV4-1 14 TGCGCCAGCAGCGGACAGAATAAACCCTACGAGCAGTACTTC CASSGQNKPYEQYF
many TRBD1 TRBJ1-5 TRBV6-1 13 TGTGCCAGCACCGGGGACAGCCCCCAGCCCCAGCATTTT CASTGDSPQPQHF
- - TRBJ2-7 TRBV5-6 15 TGTGCCAGCAGCTTTAGGGGCTTAAGCGACTACGAGCAGTACTTC CASSFRGLSDYEQYF
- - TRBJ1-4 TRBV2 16 TGTGCCAGCAGTGATCAGGGGACGGCACTAACTGAAAAACTGTTTTTT CASSDQGTALTEKLFF
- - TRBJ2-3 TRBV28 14 TGTGCCAGCAGTTTACCGGGGTTGGCAGATACGCAGTATTTT CASSLPGLADTQYF
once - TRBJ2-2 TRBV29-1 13 TGCAGCGTTGTCGGAGGGAACACCGGGGAGCTGTTTTTT CSVVGGNTGELFF
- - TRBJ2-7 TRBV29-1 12 TGCAGCGTTGTGGAAGCGTCCTACGAGCAGTACTTC CSVVEASYEQYF
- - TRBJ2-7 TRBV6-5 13 TGTGCCAGCAGGGCGGACTATGCGCACGAGCAGTACTTC CASRADYAHEQYF
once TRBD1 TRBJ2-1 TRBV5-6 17 TGTGCCAGCAGCTCCTGGAAGTCAGGGGGTGTGGGCAATGAGCAGTTCTTC CASSSWKSGGVGNEQFF
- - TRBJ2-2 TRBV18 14 TGTGCCAGCTCACCTCCCCCCGAGACCGGGGAGCTGTTTTTT CASSPPPETGELFF
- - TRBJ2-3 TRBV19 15 TGTGCCAGTAGTATAGTGGGGGGTAGCACAGATACGCAGTATTTT CASSIVGGSTDTQYF
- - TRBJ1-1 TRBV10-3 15 TGTGCCATCAGTGAGTCTTACAGGAGGAACACTGAAGCTTTCTTT CAISESYRRNTEAFF
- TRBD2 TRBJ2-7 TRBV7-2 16 TGTGCCAGCAGCTTAGGGTACCAGCGGGAGAGCGGCGAGCAGTACTTC CASSLGYQRESGEQYF
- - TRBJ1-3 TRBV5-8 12 TGTGCCACCCGACGGCGGGGAAACACCATATATTTT CATRRRGNTIYF
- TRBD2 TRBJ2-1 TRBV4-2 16 TGTGCCAGCAGCCAAAGCCGGCGGGAGGTCTACAATGAGCAGTTCTTC CASSQSRREVYNEQFF
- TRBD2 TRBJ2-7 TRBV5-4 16 TGTGCCAGCAGCTCTTGGACTAGCGGGTCCTTCTACGAGCAGTACTTC CASSSWTSGSFYEQYF
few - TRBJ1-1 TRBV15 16 TGTGCCACCAGCAGAGGAATTGAAGGGGATGGGATAGAAGCTTTCTTT CATSRGIEGDGIEAFF
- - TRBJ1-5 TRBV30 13 TGTGCCTGGAGTACTAACCTCCAAGGGCCCCAGCATTTT CAWSTNLQGPQHF
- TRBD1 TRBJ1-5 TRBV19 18 TGTGCCAGTAGCAGGAGGGACAGCAGCTTTCTCAGCAATCAGCCCCAGCATTTT CASSRRDSSFLSNQPQHF
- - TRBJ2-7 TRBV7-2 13 TGTGTCAGCGGAGACGGACTCTCCTACGAGCAGTACTTC CVSGDGLSYEQYF
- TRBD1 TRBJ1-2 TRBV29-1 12 TGCAGCGTTGAAGGGACAGGGATCGGCTACACCTTC CSVEGTGIGYTF
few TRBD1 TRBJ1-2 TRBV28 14 TGTGCCAGCAGTCCGCCGACAGGGATGAACGGCTACACCTTC CASSPPTGMNGYTF
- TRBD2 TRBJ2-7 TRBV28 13 TGTGCCAGCGGGGAGGGCACGCGCTACGAGCAGTACTTC CASGEGTRYEQYF
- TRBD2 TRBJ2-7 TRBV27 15 TGTGCCAGCAGTTTTGGACTAGCGGTTCCTACGGAGCAGTACTTC CASSFGLAVPTEQYF
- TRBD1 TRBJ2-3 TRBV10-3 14 TGTGCCATCGGAGGGACAGGGGCACCAGATACGCAGTATTTT CAIGGTGAPDTQYF
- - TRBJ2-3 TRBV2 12 TGTGCCAGCAGAGACATTTCAGATACGCAGTATTTT CASRDISDTQYF
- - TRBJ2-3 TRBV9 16 TGTGCCAGCAGCGTATTATGGGGGCTCGGCACAGATACGCAGTATTTT CASSVLWGLGTDTQYF
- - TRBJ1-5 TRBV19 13 TGTGCCAGTAGTACCCGGCTAGATCAGCCCCAGCATTTT CASSTRLDQPQHF
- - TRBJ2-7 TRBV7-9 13 TGTGCCAGCAGACCTGGACAGACCTACGAGCAGTACTTC CASRPGQTYEQYF